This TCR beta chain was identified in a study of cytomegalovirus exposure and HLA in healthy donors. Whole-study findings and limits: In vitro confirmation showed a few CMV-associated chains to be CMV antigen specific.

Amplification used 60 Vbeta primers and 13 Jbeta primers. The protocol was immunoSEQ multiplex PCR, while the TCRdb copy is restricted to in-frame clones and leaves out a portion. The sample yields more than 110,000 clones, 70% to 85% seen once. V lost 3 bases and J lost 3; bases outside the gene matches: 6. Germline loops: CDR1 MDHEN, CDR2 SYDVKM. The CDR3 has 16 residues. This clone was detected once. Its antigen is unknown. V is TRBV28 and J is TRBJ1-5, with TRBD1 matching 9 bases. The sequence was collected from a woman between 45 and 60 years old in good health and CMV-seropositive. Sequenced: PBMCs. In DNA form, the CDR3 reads TGTGCCAGCAGTTTGCATTGGACAGGGGCCAATCAGCCCCAGCATTTT. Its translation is CASSLHWTGANQPQHF.